This T cell receptor (beta chain) appears in the sequencing data of a study of blood T cell repertoires in COVID-19. Across the whole study: Whether acute or convalescent, the COVID-19 samples came from the United States, Italy and Spain. From T cells, B-cell-depleted T cells, or PBMCs came the material, which was cDNA or gDNA.

Source study methods: From reference gene primer amplification, estimates of nucleated cell counts were derived. TCRdb's table, derived via immunoSEQ multiplex PCR, lists solely in-frame clones and lacks some. Clone size and the V and J calls come from that table; the DNA yielded D and trimming. There are roughly 140,000 clones in the sample; roughly 79% occur only once, and 7% to 9% lies in the top ten. The V gene's germline CDR1 is MNHEY and CDR2 SMNVEV (reference sequence). The CDR3 sequence is 14 residues long. Deletions cut 6 bases from V and 1 base from J, with 12 bases between. This TCR derives from a human donor with acute or convalescent COVID-19. The donor label of this sample is uncertain. This chain links TRBV27 with TRBJ1-1; no firm D call. Material for sequencing was peripheral blood. The CDR3 sequence is CASSRASGNTEAFF. In DNA form, the CDR3 reads TGTGCCAGCAGCCGTGCGTCGGGGAACACTGAAGCTTTCTTT.